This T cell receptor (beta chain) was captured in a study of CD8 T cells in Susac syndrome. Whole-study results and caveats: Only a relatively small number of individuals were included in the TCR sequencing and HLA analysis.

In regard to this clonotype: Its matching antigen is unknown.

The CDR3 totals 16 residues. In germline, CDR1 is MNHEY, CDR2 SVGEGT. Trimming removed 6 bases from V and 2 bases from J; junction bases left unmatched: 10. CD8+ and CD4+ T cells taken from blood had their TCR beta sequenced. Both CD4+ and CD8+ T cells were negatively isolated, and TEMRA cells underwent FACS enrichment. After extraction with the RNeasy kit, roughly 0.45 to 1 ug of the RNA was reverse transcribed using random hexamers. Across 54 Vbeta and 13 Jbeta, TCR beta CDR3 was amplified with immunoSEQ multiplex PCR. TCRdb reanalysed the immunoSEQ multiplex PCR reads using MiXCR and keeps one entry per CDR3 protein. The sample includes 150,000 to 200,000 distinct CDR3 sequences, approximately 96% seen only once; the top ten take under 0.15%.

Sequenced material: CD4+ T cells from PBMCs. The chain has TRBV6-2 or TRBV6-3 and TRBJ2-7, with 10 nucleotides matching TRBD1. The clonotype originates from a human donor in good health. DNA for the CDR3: TGTGCCAGCAGCATGATACCGGGACAGGGGACCTACGAGCAGTACTTC. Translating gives CASSMIPGQGTYEQYF.